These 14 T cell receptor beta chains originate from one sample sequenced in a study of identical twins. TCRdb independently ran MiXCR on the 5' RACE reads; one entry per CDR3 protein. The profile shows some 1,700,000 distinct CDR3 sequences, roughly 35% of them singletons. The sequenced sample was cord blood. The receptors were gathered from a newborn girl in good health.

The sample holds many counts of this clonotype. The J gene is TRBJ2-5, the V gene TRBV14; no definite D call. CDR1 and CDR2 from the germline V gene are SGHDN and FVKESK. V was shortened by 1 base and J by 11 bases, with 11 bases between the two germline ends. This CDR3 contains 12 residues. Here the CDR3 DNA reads TGTGCCAGCAGCCAAGTTGGGTTCGGGCAGTACTTC. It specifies CASSQVGFGQYF.

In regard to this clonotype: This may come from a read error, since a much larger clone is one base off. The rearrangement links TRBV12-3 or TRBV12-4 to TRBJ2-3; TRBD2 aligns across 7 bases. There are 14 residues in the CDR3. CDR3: CTSSTSASTDTQYF. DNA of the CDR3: TGTACCAGCAGCACTAGCGCCAGCACAGATACGCAGTATTTT.

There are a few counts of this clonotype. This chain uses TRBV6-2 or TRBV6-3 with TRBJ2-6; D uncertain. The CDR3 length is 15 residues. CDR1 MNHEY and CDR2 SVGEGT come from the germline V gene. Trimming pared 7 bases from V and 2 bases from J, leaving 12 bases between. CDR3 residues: CASTQILAGANVLTF. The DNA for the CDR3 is TGTGCCAGCACCCAAATCCTGGCTGGGGCCAACGTCCTGACTTTC.

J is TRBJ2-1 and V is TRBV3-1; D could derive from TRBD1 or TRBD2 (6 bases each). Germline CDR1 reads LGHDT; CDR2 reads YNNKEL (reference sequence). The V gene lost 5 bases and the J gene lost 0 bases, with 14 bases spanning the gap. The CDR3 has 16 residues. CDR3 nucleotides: TGTGCCAGCAGCTATACCGGGGGCCGCTCCTACAATGAGCAGTTCTTC. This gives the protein CASSYTGGRSYNEQFF.

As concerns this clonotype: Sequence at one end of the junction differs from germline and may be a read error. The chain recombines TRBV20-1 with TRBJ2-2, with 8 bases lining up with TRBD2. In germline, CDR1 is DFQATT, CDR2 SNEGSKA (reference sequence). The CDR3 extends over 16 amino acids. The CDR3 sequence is CSARDISGGATGELFF. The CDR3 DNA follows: TGCAGCGCTAGAGATATATCGGGGGGGGCCACCGGGGAGCTGTTTTTT.

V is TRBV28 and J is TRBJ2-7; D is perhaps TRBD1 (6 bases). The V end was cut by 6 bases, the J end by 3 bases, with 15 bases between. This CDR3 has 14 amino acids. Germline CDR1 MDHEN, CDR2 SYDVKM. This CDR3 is CASSADIGGYEQYF. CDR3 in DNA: TGTGCCAGCAGCGCTGACATAGGGGGCTACGAGCAGTACTTC.

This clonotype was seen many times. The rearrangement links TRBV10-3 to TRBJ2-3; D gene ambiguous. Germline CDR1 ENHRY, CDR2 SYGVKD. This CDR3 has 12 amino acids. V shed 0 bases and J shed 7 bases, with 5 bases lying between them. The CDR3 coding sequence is TGTGCCATCAGTGAGTCGGTGAATACGCAGTATTTT. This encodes CAISESVNTQYF.

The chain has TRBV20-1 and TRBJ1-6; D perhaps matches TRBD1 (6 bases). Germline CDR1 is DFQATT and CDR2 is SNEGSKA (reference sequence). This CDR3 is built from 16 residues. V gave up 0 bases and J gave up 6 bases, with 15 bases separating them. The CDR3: CSARDRGREPNSPLHF. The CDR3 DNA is TGCAGTGCTAGAGATCGGGGGCGAGAACCTAATTCACCCCTCCACTTT.

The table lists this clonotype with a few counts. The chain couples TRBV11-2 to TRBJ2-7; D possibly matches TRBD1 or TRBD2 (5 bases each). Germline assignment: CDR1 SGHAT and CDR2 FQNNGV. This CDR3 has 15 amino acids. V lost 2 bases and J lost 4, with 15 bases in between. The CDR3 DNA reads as TGTGCCAGCAGCTTAAGCGACGGGACGGCATACGAGCAGTACTTC. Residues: CASSLSDGTAYEQYF.

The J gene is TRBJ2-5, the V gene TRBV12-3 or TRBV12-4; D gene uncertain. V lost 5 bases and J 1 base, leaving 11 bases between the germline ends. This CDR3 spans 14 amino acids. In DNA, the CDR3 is TGTGCCAGCAGTCCCGCACTTCCCCAAGAGACCCAGTACTTC. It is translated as CASSPALPQETQYF.

In nucleotides, the CDR3 is TGTGCCAGCAAGCGGGGCCACGCCTCCTACGAGCAGTACTTC. Its translation: CASKRGHASYEQYF. V and J are TRBV7-2 and TRBJ2-7, with 7 bases that match TRBD2. CDR3 length: 14 residues. Germline V gene sequence: CDR1 SGHTA, CDR2 FQGNSA. Germline trimming cut 7 bases from V and 0 bases from J; bases unmatched to any gene: 6.

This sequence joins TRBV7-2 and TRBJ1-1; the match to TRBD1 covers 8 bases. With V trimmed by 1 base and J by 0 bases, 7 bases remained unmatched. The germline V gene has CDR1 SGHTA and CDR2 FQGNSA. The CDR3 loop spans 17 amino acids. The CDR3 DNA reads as TGTGCCAGCAGCTTAGTTGGTACAGGGGGGCTGAACACTGAAGCTTTCTTT. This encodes CASSLVGTGGLNTEAFF.

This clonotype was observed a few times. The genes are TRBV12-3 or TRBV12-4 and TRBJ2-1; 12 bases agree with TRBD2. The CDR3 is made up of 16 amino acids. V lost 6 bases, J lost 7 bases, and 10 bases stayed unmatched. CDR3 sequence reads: CASRKTSGSDGNEQFF. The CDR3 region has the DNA TGTGCCAGCAGGAAGACTAGCGGGAGTGATGGGAATGAGCAGTTCTTC.

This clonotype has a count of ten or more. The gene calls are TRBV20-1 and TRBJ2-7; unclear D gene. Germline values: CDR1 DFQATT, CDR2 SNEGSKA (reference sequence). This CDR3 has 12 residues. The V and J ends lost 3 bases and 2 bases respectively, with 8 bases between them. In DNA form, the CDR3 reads TGCAGTGCTAGGGACGCCGCCTACGAGCAGTACTTC. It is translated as CSARDAAYEQYF.